The 3 T cell receptor beta chains below come from one sample, sequenced in a study of blood T cell repertoires in COVID-19. Data came from immunoSEQ multiplex PCR; TCRdb stores just in-frame clones and leaves some out. The sample consists of about 140,000 clones, approximately 80% of them appearing once. Input material: peripheral blood. All receptors come from a human donor in a cohort sampled during active COVID-19.

The V and J genes are TRBV7-6 and TRBJ2-1, with 8 bases fitting TRBD2. The J segment lost 0 bases and the V segment lost 4 bases, leaving 8 bases of the junction unmatched. The length of the CDR3 is 17 residues. From germline, CDR1 is SGHVS and CDR2 FNYEAQ. This chain's CDR3 is CASSSKPGTSSYNEQFF. The CDR3 nucleotides are TGTGCCAGCAGCTCGAAACCTGGGACTAGCTCCTACAATGAGCAGTTCTTC. The full variable domain, its missing parts supplied by reference TRBV7-6 and TRBJ2-1, is GAGVSQSPRYKVTKRGQDVALRCDPISGHVSLYWYRQALGQGPEFLTYFNYEAQQDKSGLPNDRFSAERPEGSISTLTIQRTEQRDSAMYRCASSSKPGTSSYNEQFFGPGTRLTVL.

The chain couples TRBV7-2 to TRBJ2-3, with a possible D match to TRBD2 (6 bases). Trimming took 2 bases from V and 1 from J, leaving 10 bases between them. The CDR3 consists of 15 residues. Germline-derived CDR1 and CDR2 are SGHTA and FQGNSA. The CDR3 nucleotides read TGTGCCAGCAGCTTATGGGCTAGCGGCACAGATACGCAGTATTTT. Its protein product is CASSLWASGTDTQYF.

The rearrangement joins TRBV14 to TRBJ2-3; the D gene is possibly TRBD1 (6 bases). With 4 bases removed from V and 2 bases from J, the gap between germline ends came to 10 bases. This CDR3 has 14 residues. From germline, CDR1 is SGHDN and CDR2 FVKESK. CDR3 bases: TGTGCCAGCAGCCGGGACATATTCACAGATACGCAGTATTTT. It specifies CASSRDIFTDTQYF.